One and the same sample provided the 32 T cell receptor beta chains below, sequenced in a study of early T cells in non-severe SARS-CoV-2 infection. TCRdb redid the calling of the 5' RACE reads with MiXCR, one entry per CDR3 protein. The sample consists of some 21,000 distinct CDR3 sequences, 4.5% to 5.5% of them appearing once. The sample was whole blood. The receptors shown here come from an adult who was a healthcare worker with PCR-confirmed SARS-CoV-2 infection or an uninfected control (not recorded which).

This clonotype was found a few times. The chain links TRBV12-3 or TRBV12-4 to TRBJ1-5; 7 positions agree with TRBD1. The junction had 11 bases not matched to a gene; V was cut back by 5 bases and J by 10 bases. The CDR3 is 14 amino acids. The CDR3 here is CASSVGQMSNPQHF. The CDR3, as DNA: TGTGCCAGCAGTGTGGGACAGATGAGCAATCCCCAGCATTTT.

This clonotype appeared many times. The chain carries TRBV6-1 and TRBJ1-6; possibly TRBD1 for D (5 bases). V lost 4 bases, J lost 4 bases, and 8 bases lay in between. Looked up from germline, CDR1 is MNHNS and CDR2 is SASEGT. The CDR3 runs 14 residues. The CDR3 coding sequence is TGTGCCAGCAGTGCGGGACCATATAATTCACCCCTCCACTTT. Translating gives CASSAGPYNSPLHF.

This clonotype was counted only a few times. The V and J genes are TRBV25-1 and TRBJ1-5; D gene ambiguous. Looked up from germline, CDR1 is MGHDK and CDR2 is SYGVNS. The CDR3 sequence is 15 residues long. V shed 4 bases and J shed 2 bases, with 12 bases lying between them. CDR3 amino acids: CASSVEGEGNQPQHF. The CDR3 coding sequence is TGTGCCAGCAGTGTAGAGGGTGAAGGCAATCAGCCCCAGCATTTT.

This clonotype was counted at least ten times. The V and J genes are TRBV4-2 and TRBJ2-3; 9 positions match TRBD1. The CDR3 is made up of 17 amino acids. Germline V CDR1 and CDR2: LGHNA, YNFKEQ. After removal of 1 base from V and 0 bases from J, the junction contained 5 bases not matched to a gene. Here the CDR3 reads CASSQGLTGGSTDTQYF. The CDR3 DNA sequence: TGTGCCAGCAGCCAAGGCCTGACAGGGGGTAGCACAGATACGCAGTATTTT.

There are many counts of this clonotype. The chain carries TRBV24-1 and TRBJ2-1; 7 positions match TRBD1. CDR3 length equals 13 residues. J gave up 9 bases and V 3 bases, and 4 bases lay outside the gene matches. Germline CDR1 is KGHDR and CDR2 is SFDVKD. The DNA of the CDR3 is TGTGCCACCAGTGATCTCCGACAGGGTGAGCAGTTCTTC. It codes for CATSDLRQGEQFF.

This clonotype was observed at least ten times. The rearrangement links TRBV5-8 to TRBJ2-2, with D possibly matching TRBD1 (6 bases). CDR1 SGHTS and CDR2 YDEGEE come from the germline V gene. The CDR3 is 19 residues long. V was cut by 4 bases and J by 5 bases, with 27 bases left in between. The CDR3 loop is CASSPPGASTLVSTGELFF. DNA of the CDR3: TGTGCCAGCAGCCCCCCAGGGGCCTCCACATTGGTGTCTACCGGGGAGCTGTTTTTT.

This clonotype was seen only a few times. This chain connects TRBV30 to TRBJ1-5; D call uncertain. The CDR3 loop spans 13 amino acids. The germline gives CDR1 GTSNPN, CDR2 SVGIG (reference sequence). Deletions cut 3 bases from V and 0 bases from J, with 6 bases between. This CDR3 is CAWSGDSNQPQHF. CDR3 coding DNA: TGTGCCTGGAGCGGGGATAGCAATCAGCCCCAGCATTTT.

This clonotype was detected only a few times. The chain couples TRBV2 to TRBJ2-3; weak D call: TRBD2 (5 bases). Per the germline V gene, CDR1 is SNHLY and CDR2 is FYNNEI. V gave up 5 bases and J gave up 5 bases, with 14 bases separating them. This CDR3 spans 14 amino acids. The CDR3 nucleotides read TGTGCCAGCAGTCCCAATCCACTAGGAGATACGCAGTATTTT. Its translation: CASSPNPLGDTQYF.

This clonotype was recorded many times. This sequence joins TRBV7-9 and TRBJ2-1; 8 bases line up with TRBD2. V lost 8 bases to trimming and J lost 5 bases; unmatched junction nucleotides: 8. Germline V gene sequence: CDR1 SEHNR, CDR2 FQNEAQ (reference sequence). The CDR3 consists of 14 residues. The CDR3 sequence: CASFREGWDNEQFF. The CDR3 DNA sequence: TGTGCCAGCTTTCGGGAGGGCTGGGACAATGAGCAGTTCTTC. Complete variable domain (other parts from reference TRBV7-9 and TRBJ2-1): DTGVSQNPRHKITKRGQNVTFRCDPISEHNRLYWYRQTLGQGPEFLTYFQNEAQLEKSRLLSDRFSAERPKGSFSTLEIQRTEQGDSAMYLCASFREGWDNEQFFGPGTRLTVL.

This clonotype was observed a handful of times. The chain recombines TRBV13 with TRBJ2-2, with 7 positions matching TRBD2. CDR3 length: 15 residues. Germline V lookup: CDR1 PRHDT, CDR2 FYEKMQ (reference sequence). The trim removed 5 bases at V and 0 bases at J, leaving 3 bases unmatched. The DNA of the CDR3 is TGTGCCAGCAGCCGAAGCGGGACGAACACCGGGGAGCTGTTTTTT. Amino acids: CASSRSGTNTGELFF.

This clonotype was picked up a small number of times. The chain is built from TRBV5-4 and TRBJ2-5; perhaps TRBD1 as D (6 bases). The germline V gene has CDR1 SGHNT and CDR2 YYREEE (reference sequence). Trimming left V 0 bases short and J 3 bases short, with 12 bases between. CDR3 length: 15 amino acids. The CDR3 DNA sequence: TGTGCCAGCAGCTTGGCTTCGTCAGGGGAAGAGACCCAGTACTTC. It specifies CASSLASSGEETQYF.

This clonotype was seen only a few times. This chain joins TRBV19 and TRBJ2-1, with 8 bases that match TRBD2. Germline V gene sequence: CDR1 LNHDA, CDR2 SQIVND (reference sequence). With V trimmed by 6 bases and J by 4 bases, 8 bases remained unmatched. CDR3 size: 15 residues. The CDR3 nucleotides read TGTGCCAGTAGCCAACTGGGGACTAGTTACAATGAGCAGTTCTTC. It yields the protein CASSQLGTSYNEQFF.

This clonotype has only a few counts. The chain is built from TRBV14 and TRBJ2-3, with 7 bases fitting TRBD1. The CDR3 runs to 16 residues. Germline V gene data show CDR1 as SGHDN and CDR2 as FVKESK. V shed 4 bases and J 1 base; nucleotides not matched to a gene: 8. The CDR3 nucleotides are TGTGCCAGCAGCCTAGGGACAGTTCGTCGCACAGATACGCAGTATTTT. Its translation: CASSLGTVRRTDTQYF.

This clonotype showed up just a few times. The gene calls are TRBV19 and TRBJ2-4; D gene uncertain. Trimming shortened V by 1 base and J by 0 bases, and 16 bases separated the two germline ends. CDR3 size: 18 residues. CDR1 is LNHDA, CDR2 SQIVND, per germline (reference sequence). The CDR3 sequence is CASSIGQLGRLAKNIQYF. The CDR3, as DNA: TGTGCCAGTAGTATAGGGCAGTTAGGGCGGTTAGCCAAAAACATTCAGTACTTC.

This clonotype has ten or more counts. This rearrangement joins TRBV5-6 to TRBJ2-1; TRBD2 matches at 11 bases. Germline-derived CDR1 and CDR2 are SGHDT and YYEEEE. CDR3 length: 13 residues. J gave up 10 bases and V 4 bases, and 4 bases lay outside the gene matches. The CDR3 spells CASSPTSGTEQFF. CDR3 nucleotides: TGTGCCAGCAGCCCGACTAGCGGGACGGAGCAGTTCTTC.

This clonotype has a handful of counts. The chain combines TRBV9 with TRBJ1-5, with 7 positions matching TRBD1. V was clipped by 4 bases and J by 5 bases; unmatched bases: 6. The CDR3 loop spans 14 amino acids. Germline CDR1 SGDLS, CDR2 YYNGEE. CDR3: CASSKQGNYQPQHF. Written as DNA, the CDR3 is TGTGCCAGCAGCAAACAGGGGAATTATCAGCCCCAGCATTTT. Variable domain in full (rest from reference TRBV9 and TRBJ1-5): DSGVTQTPKHLITATGQRVTLRCSPRSGDLSVYWYQQSLDQGLQFLIQYYNGEERAKGNILERFSAQQFPDLHSELNLSSLELGDSALYFCASSKQGNYQPQHFGDGTRLSIL.

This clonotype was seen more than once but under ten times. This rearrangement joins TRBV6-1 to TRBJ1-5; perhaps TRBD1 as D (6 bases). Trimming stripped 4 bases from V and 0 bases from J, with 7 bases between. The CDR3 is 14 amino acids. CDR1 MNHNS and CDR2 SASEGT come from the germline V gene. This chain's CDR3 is CASSGQVSNQPQHF. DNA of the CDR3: TGTGCCAGCAGTGGACAGGTTAGCAATCAGCCCCAGCATTTT.

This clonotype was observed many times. CDR3 bases: TGCAGTGCTAGAGACCCGTATCTCGGCGGGCGGGAGACCGAGCAGTACTTC. Protein: CSARDPYLGGRETEQYF. The chain recombines TRBV20-1 with TRBJ2-7; 7 nucleotides line up with TRBD2. Germline V gene sequence: CDR1 DFQATT, CDR2 SNEGSKA (reference sequence). CDR3 length equals 17 residues. The V and J ends lost 0 bases and 6 bases, in that order; junction bases with no gene match: 17.

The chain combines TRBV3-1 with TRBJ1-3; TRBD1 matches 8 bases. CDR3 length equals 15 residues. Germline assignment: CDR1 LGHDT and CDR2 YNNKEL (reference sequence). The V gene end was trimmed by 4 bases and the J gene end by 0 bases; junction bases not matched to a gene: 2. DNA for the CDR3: TGTGCCAGCAGCCTGGGACAGGCCTCTGGAAACACCATATATTTT. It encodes CASSLGQASGNTIYF.

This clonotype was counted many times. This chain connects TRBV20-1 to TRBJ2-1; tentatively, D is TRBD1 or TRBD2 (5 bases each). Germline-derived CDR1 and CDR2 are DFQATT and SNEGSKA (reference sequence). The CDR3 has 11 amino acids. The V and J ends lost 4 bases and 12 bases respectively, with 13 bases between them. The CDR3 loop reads CSANRGEGQFF. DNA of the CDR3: TGCAGTGCTAATAGGGGAGAGGGGCAGTTCTTC.

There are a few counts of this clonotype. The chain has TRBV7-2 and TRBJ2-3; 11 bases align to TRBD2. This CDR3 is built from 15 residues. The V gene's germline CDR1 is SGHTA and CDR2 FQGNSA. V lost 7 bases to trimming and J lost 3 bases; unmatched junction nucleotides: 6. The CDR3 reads CASTRLAGRTDTQYF. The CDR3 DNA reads TGTGCCAGCACCCGACTAGCGGGACGTACAGATACGCAGTATTTT.

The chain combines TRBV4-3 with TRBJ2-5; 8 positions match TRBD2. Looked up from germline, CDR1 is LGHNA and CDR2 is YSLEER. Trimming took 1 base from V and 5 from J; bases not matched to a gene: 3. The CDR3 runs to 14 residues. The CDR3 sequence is CASSQVAGGETQYF. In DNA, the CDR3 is TGCGCCAGCAGCCAAGTGGCGGGAGGTGAGACCCAGTACTTC.

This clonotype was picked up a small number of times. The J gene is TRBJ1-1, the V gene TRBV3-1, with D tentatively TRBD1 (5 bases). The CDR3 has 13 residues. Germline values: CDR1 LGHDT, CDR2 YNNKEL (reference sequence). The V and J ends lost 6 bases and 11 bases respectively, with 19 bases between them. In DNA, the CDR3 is TGTGCCAGCAGTCACCGGGGCTCGAGGATGGCTTTCTTT. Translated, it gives CASSHRGSRMAFF.

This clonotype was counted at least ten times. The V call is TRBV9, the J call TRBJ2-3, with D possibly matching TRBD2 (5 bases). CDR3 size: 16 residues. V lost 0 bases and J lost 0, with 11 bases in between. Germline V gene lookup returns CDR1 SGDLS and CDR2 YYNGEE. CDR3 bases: TGTGCCAGCAGCGTAGCGGCTCTAGCCAGCACAGATACGCAGTATTTT. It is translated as CASSVAALASTDTQYF.

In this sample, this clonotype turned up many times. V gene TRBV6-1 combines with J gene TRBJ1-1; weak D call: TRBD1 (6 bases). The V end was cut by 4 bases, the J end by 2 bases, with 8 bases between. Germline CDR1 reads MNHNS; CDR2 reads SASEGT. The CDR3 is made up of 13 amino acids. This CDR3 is CASSGTANTEAFF. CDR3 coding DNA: TGTGCCAGCAGTGGGACAGCAAACACTGAAGCTTTCTTT.

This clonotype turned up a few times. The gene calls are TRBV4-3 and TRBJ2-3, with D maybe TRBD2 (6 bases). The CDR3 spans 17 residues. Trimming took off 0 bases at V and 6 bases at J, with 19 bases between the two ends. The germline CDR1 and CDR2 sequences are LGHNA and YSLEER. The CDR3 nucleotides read TGCGCCAGCAGCCAAGATCGAGCGGAGGGGTTTGGGGATACGCAGTATTTT. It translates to CASSQDRAEGFGDTQYF.

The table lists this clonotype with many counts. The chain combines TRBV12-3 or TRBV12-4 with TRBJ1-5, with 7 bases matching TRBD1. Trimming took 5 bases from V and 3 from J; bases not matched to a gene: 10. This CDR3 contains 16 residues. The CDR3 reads CASSLGGTAINQPQHF. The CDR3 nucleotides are TGTGCCAGCAGTCTCGGGGGGACAGCGATCAATCAGCCCCAGCATTTT.

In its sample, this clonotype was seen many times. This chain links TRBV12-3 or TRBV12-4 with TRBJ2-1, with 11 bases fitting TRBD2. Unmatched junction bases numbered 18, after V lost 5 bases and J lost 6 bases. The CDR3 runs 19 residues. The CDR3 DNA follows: TGTGCCAGCAGTCCCGTTAGCGGGAGGGCCGTTTATAGGGGCAATGAGCAGTTCTTC. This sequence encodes CASSPVSGRAVYRGNEQFF.

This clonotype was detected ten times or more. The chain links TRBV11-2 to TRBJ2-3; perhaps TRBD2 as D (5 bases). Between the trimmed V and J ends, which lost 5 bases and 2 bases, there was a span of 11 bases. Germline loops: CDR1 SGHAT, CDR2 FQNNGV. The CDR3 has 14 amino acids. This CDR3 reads CASSPDWLTDTQYF. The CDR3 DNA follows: TGTGCCAGCAGCCCGGACTGGCTCACAGATACGCAGTATTTT.

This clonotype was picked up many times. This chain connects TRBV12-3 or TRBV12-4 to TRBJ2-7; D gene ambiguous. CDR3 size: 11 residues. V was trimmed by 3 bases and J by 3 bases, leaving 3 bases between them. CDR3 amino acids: CASSLGYEQYV. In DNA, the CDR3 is TGTGCCAGCAGTTTGGGCTACGAGCAGTACGTC.

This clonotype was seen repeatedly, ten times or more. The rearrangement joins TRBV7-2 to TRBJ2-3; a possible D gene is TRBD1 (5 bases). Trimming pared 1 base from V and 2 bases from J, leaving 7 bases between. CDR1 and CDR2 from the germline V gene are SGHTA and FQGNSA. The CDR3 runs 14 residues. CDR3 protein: CASSLGQFTDTQYF. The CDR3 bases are TGTGCCAGCAGCTTAGGACAGTTCACAGATACGCAGTATTTT.

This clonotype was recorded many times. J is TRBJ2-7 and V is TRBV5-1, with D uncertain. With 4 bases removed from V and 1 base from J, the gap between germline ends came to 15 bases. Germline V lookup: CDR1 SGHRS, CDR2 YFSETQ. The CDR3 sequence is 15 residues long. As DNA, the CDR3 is TGCGCCAGCAGCCTGAGGCCTGACCAATCCTACGAGCAGTACTTC. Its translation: CASSLRPDQSYEQYF.